One sample yielded the 13 T cell receptor beta chains listed below, sequenced in a study of T cell clones after liver transplantation. The assay was immunoSEQ multiplex PCR, and TCRdb's table has in-frame clones only and misses some. The profile shows about 50,000 clones, roughly 70% of them singletons. The source material was CD4+ T cells from blood, sampled about 56 months after liver transplant. These receptors all come from a human patient who received a liver transplant. Some T cells may possibly be graft donor cells.

J is TRBJ2-3 and V is TRBV9, with D perhaps assigned TRBD1 or TRBD2 (5 bases each). This CDR3 contains 12 residues. V was shortened by 1 base and J by 7 bases, with 7 bases between the two germline ends. CDR1 SGDLS and CDR2 YYNGEE come from the germline V gene. The CDR3 DNA reads TGTGCCAGCAGCGTATGGGGGAATACGCAGTATTTT. Amino acids: CASSVWGNTQYF. Supplemented by reference TRBV9 and TRBJ2-3, the full variable domain reads DSGVTQTPKHLITATGQRVTLRCSPRSGDLSVYWYQQSLDQGLQFLIQYYNGEERAKGNILERFSAQQFPDLHSELNLSSLELGDSALYFCASSVWGNTQYFGPGTRLTVL.

The chain joins TRBV7-8 to TRBJ1-4; D is unclear. CDR3 size: 14 residues. Germline V gives CDR1 SGHVS, CDR2 FQNEAQ. V was trimmed by 5 bases and J by 8 bases, leaving 15 bases between them. Here the CDR3 reads CASSRAFGVEKLFF. CDR3 DNA sequence: TGTGCCAGCAGCCGGGCCTTTGGTGTGGAAAAACTGTTTTTT.

This clone occurred a few times. The chain employs TRBV7-6 and TRBJ1-3, with D hard to call. V was cut by 3 bases and J by 4 bases, with 16 bases left in between. The CDR3 is 16 residues long. Germline-derived CDR1 and CDR2 are SGHVS and FNYEAQ. CDR3 coding DNA: TGTGCCAGCAGCTTGGGGTTTCGGAGTAGGGGAAACACCATATATTTT. Translation gives CASSLGFRSRGNTIYF.

The chain is built from TRBV7-9 and TRBJ2-3; tentative D call: TRBD1 (6 bases). The CDR3 has 14 amino acids. Trimming cost V 6 bases and J 4 bases, with 14 bases left between them. CDR1 SEHNR and CDR2 FQNEAQ come from the germline V gene (reference sequence). The CDR3 coding sequence is TGTGCCAGCAGTCTAGGGGGTTTCGCAGATACGCAGTATTTT. Protein product: CASSLGGFADTQYF. Full variable domain (missing parts from reference TRBV7-9 and TRBJ2-3): DTGVSQNPRHKITKRGQNVTFRCDPISEHNRLYWYRQTLGQGPEFLTYFQNEAQLEKSRLLSDRFSAERPKGSFSTLEIQRTEQGDSAMYLCASSLGGFADTQYFGPGTRLTVL.

This clone was seen only once. This chain joins TRBV18 and TRBJ2-3; D is possibly TRBD1 or TRBD2 (6 bases each). The V gene lost 3 bases and the J gene lost 4 bases, with 23 bases spanning the gap. The CDR3 is made up of 18 amino acids. CDR1 is KGHSH and CDR2 is LQKENI in the germline V gene. The CDR3, as DNA: TGTGCCAGCTCACCCCGTCGCGGGGTGGGGGGCCAGGCAGATACGCAGTATTTT. Translated: CASSPRRGVGGQADTQYF.

The genes are TRBV7-2 and TRBJ1-1, with D hard to call. The germline gives CDR1 SGHTA, CDR2 FQGNSA. V lost 5 bases and J 6 bases, leaving 13 bases between the germline ends. CDR3 length: 13 amino acids. CDR3 DNA: TGTGCCAGCAGCCGTCAAGGGTATTCTGAAGCTTTCTTT. Translation: CASSRQGYSEAFF.

The chain uses TRBV28 and TRBJ2-5, with D possibly being TRBD2 (6 bases). Germline loops: CDR1 MDHEN, CDR2 SYDVKM. The CDR3 contains 14 residues. With 9 bases removed from V and 2 bases from J, the gap between germline ends came to 16 bases. The chain's CDR3 is CASSRREPQETQYF. In DNA form, the CDR3 reads TGTGCCAGTTCCAGGAGGGAGCCACAAGAGACCCAGTACTTC.

The chain links TRBV7-2 to TRBJ2-3; TRBD2 aligns across 10 bases. Per the germline V gene, CDR1 is SGHTA and CDR2 is FQGNSA. Unmatched junction bases numbered 5, after V lost 1 base and J lost 4 bases. CDR3 size: 16 residues. The CDR3 coding sequence is TGTGCCAGCAGCTTAGTGGCCAGCGGGGGGGCAGATACGCAGTATTTT. Translation gives CASSLVASGGADTQYF.

This clone showed up just a few times. This rearrangement joins TRBV9 to TRBJ2-2; the D is unclear. Per the germline V gene, CDR1 is SGDLS and CDR2 is YYNGEE. Trimming shortened V by 0 bases and J by 1 base, and 10 bases separated the two germline ends. CDR3 size: 16 residues. This chain's CDR3 is CASSVGLGLNTGELFF. CDR3 coding DNA: TGTGCCAGCAGCGTAGGGTTGGGCCTGAACACCGGGGAGCTGTTTTTT.

The gene calls are TRBV5-1 and TRBJ2-7; D is uncertain. Germline-derived CDR1 and CDR2 are SGHRS and YFSETQ. The CDR3 is 15 amino acids. Trimming took off 1 base at V and 3 bases at J, with 14 bases between the two ends. The CDR3 reads CASSLNPPDGYEQYF. The CDR3 DNA reads as TGCGCCAGCAGCTTGAACCCGCCTGATGGCTACGAGCAGTACTTC.

The V call is TRBV6-4, the J call TRBJ1-2; D is unresolved. CDR1 and CDR2 from the germline V gene are MRHNA and SNTAGT. The CDR3 totals 13 residues. V was pared by 4 bases and J by 1 base, with 7 bases between. The CDR3 DNA sequence: TGTGCCAGCAGTGCGAACAGTAACTATGGCTACACCTTC. Translating gives CASSANSNYGYTF.

This clone was found a few times. The genes are TRBV30 and TRBJ2-6; TRBD1 is a possible D gene (5 bases). The V end was cut by 3 bases, the J end by 0 bases, with 12 bases between. The CDR3 runs 16 residues. CDR1 is GTSNPN, CDR2 SVGIG, per germline (reference sequence). CDR3 residues: CAWRQWTSSGANVLTF. The CDR3 region has the DNA TGTGCCTGGAGACAGTGGACAAGCTCTGGGGCCAACGTCCTGACTTTC.

The chain links TRBV19 to TRBJ1-4; weak D call: TRBD1 (6 bases). This CDR3 has 14 residues. V was shortened by 3 bases and J by 8 bases, with 13 bases between the two germline ends. Germline-derived CDR1 and CDR2 are LNHDA and SQIVND (reference sequence). The CDR3 loop reads CASSMSSGTEKLFF. DNA of the CDR3: TGTGCCAGTAGTATGAGCTCAGGGACAGAAAAACTGTTTTTT.